Below, 27 T cell receptor beta chains from the same sample are listed, as sequenced in a study of cytomegalovirus exposure and HLA in healthy donors. PCR amplification relied on 60 Vbeta primers (plus 13 Jbeta primers). Clones were read by immunoSEQ multiplex PCR, and TCRdb kept only the in-frame ones, dropping some. In the table there are around 100,000 clones, approximately 80% of which are singletons. Sequencing was carried out using PBMCs. Receptor source: a woman in her 70s in good health and CMV-seropositive.

This clone occurred a few times. The chain recombines TRBV4-1 with TRBJ2-7; a possible D gene is TRBD1 (5 bases). The CDR3 is 15 amino acids. V dropped 2 bases and J dropped 5 bases, with 16 bases sitting between them. Germline V lookup: CDR1 MGHRA, CDR2 YSYEKL. CDR3 residues: CASSQPDTLQDEQYF. The CDR3 DNA sequence: TGCGCCAGCAGCCAACCGGACACTCTCCAGGACGAGCAGTACTTC.

The chain links TRBV30 to TRBJ1-5; possible D gene TRBD1, 6 bases. This CDR3 contains 14 residues. Trimming pared 3 bases from V and 1 base from J, leaving 10 bases between. Germline assignment: CDR1 GTSNPN and CDR2 SVGIG (reference sequence). The CDR3 reads CAWRSGASNQPQHF. The CDR3 DNA reads TGTGCCTGGAGGTCAGGGGCGAGCAATCAGCCCCAGCATTTT.

This chain uses TRBV9 with TRBJ1-4, with a tentative D call TRBD1 (6 bases). Trimming removed 3 bases at V and 5 bases at J, with 14 bases between. The CDR3 spans 15 residues. Looked up from germline, CDR1 is SGDLS and CDR2 is YYNGEE. The CDR3 nucleotides are TGTGCCAGCAGCGGCCGGGGGGGCCTAAATGAAAAACTGTTTTTT. Translated: CASSGRGGLNEKLFF.

Comments on this clone: One end of the junction is discordant with germline, which a read error may explain. The rearrangement joins TRBV7-9 to TRBJ2-7; D gene uncertain. CDR3 length: 12 amino acids. Germline V gives CDR1 SEHNR, CDR2 FQNEAQ (reference sequence). The CDR3 here is CSSSRVSYEQYF. The CDR3 nucleotides read TGTTCCAGCAGCCGTGTCTCCTACGAGCAGTACTTC.

The gene calls are TRBV9 and TRBJ1-1; D remains ambiguous. The CDR3 extends over 13 amino acids. Germline CDR1 is SGDLS and CDR2 is YYNGEE. V was shortened by 3 bases and J by 0 bases, with 6 bases between the two germline ends. The CDR3 is CASSALLNTEAFF. In nucleotides, the CDR3 is TGTGCCAGCAGCGCCCTCTTGAACACTGAAGCTTTCTTT.

The chain has TRBV28 and TRBJ2-5; TRBD2 matches 8 bases. With the DNA end fitting TRBJ2-7 better, the J assignment may be wrong. The CDR3 runs 16 residues. The V gene's germline CDR1 is MDHEN and CDR2 SYDVKM. CDR3 in amino acids: CASSSHTSGGSYEQYF. In nucleotides, the CDR3 is TGTGCCAGCAGTTCCCATACTAGCGGTGGCTCCTACGAGCAGTACTTC.

The chain has TRBV19 and TRBJ2-1, with D maybe TRBD2 (6 bases). Germline CDR1 LNHDA, CDR2 SQIVND (reference sequence). Trimming left V 2 bases short and J 14 bases short, with 10 bases between. The CDR3 loop spans 11 amino acids. The CDR3 here is CASSIKTRKFF. The CDR3 DNA follows: TGTGCCAGTAGTATAAAGACTAGGAAGTTCTTC. The full variable domain, completed using reference TRBV19 and TRBJ2-1, is DGGITQSPKYLFRKEGQNVTLSCEQNLNHDAMYWYRQDPGQGLRLIYYSQIVNDFQKGDIAEGYSVSREKKESFPLTVTSAQKNPTAFYLCASSIKTRKFFGPGTRLTVL.

This clone was detected a few times. J is TRBJ2-7 and V is TRBV6-5; the D gene is possibly TRBD2 (5 bases). The CDR3 is 14 residues long. Trimming took 6 bases from V and 0 from J, leaving 12 bases between them. Per germline, CDR1 MNHEY and CDR2 SVGAGI. In DNA form, the CDR3 reads TGTGCCAGCAGCCGAGGGCCCCACTCCTACGAGCAGTACTTC. Translating it yields CASSRGPHSYEQYF.

The chain is built from TRBV6-6 and TRBJ2-7, with 12 nucleotides matching TRBD2. The length of the CDR3 is 15 residues. Germline-derived CDR1 and CDR2 are MNHNY and SVGAGI (reference sequence). Trimming took 6 bases from V and 6 from J; bases not matched to a gene: 9. Written as DNA, the CDR3 is TGTGCCAGCAGCATCGGACTAGCGGGACTCATCGAGCAGTACTTC. Translating gives CASSIGLAGLIEQYF.

This chain links TRBV7-9 with TRBJ2-1; maybe TRBD2 (5 bases). Germline CDR1 SEHNR, CDR2 FQNEAQ (reference sequence). This CDR3 comprises 15 residues. V lost 5 bases, J lost 7 bases, and 18 bases lay in between. DNA of the CDR3: TGTGCCAGCAGCCCGGCCCTTATCCGGGGAAATGAGCAGTTCTTC. Protein product: CASSPALIRGNEQFF.

The chain has TRBV7-3 and TRBJ1-1; unclear D gene. The CDR3 length is 13 residues. The germline gives CDR1 SGHTA, CDR2 FQGTGA. Trimming removed 5 bases from V and 3 bases from J, with 10 bases in between. CDR3 nucleotide sequence: TGTGCCAGCAGCCCTACAGATTACACTGAAGCTTTCTTT. Its translation is CASSPTDYTEAFF.

The chain couples TRBV15 to TRBJ2-1; 10 positions match TRBD1. This CDR3 is 16 amino acids long. V gave up 0 bases and J gave up 7 bases; unmatched junction bases: 6. Germline V gene lookup returns CDR1 LNHNV and CDR2 YYDKDF (reference sequence). The CDR3 spells CATSRDNAGQGNEQFF. For the CDR3, the DNA is TGTGCCACCAGCAGAGATAATGCGGGACAGGGGAATGAGCAGTTCTTC.

The CDR3 nucleotides are TGTGCCAGCAGCTTACCGACATGGAACACTGAAGCTTTCTTT. It translates to CASSLPTWNTEAFF. This rearrangement joins TRBV7-2 to TRBJ1-1; D unresolved. This CDR3 has 14 amino acids. V was clipped by 2 bases and J by 1 base, with 8 bases between them. Germline V lookup: CDR1 SGHTA, CDR2 FQGNSA.

The rearrangement links TRBV7-8 to TRBJ1-2; 8 bases are shared with TRBD1. CDR3 size: 14 residues. J gave up 3 bases and V 2 bases, and 2 bases lay outside the gene matches. The germline V gene has CDR1 SGHVS and CDR2 FQNEAQ. The CDR3 loop reads CASSLPGGDYGYTF. The DNA of the CDR3 is TGTGCCAGCAGCTTACCAGGGGGCGACTATGGCTACACCTTC.

The J gene is TRBJ2-2, the V gene TRBV6-6; TRBD2 matches 7 bases. The germline CDR1 and CDR2 sequences are MNHNY and SVGAGI (reference sequence). V gave up 6 bases and J gave up 5 bases; unmatched junction bases: 12. The CDR3 consists of 16 residues. The CDR3 DNA reads TGTGCCAGCAGCCCTGCTAGCGGAGGCATAACCGGGGAGCTGTTTTTT. Translation gives CASSPASGGITGELFF.

The chain employs TRBV15 and TRBJ2-7; tentative D call: TRBD2 (6 bases). CDR1 and CDR2 (germline): LNHNV, YYDKDF (reference sequence). Trimming left V 0 bases short and J 2 bases short, with 11 bases between. CDR3 size: 15 residues. This chain's CDR3 is CATSRDGGETYEQYF. The CDR3 bases are TGTGCCACCAGCAGAGATGGCGGGGAAACCTACGAGCAGTACTTC.

The V gene is TRBV9, the J gene TRBJ2-7; 8 positions match TRBD1. Trimming removed 3 bases from V and 0 bases from J; junction bases left unmatched: 5. Germline CDR1 is SGDLS and CDR2 is YYNGEE. The CDR3 sequence is 15 residues long. CDR3 bases: TGTGCCAGCAGCGCCGGACAGGGAATCTCCTACGAGCAGTACTTC. Translating it yields CASSAGQGISYEQYF.

This chain's CDR3 is CASSWPGLAAYEQYF. The CDR3 nucleotides are TGTGCCAGCAGTTGGCCGGGACTAGCAGCCTACGAGCAGTACTTC. This sequence joins TRBV6-6 and TRBJ2-7; 9 nucleotides line up with TRBD2. CDR3 size: 15 residues. The germline V gene encodes CDR1 MNHNY and CDR2 SVGAGI (reference sequence). V lost 4 bases and J lost 2; bases outside the gene matches: 6.

This clone was picked up one time. DNA of the CDR3: TGTGCCAGCAGGCTCCCCCCGGTTGATACGCAGTATTTT. It translates to CASRLPPVDTQYF. The chain employs TRBV7-2 and TRBJ2-3; D gene unclear. With 6 bases removed from V and 6 bases from J, the gap between germline ends came to 13 bases. This CDR3 is built from 13 residues. The germline V gene has CDR1 SGHTA and CDR2 FQGNSA.

The gene calls are TRBV19 and TRBJ2-7; 8 nucleotides align to TRBD1. J was trimmed by 6 bases and V by 2 bases; bases with no gene match: 0. CDR3 length: 12 residues. Looked up from germline, CDR1 is LNHDA and CDR2 is SQIVND (reference sequence). CDR3 coding DNA: TGTGCCAGTAGTATACAGGGGGCCGAGCAGTACTTC. Protein: CASSIQGAEQYF. Complete variable domain (other parts from reference TRBV19 and TRBJ2-7): DGGITQSPKYLFRKEGQNVTLSCEQNLNHDAMYWYRQDPGQGLRLIYYSQIVNDFQKGDIAEGYSVSREKKESFPLTVTSAQKNPTAFYLCASSIQGAEQYFGPGTRLTVT.

The V and J genes are TRBV30 and TRBJ1-6; D is possibly TRBD1 (6 bases). This CDR3 spans 13 amino acids. Between the trimmed V and J ends, which lost 6 bases and 4 bases, there was a span of 10 bases. CDR1 is GTSNPN and CDR2 is SVGIG in the germline V gene (reference sequence). CDR3 residues: CACRGEYNSPLHF. In DNA form, the CDR3 reads TGTGCCTGCAGGGGCGAGTATAATTCACCCCTCCACTTT.

The J gene is TRBJ1-1, the V gene TRBV19; no definite D call. The germline V gene has CDR1 LNHDA and CDR2 SQIVND (reference sequence). This CDR3 is 13 amino acids long. The V gene lost 4 bases and the J gene lost 2 bases, with 8 bases spanning the gap. The CDR3, as DNA: TGTGCCAGTAGTACCAAACTAAACACTGAAGCTTTCTTT. It encodes CASSTKLNTEAFF.

The chain carries TRBV4-2 and TRBJ1-4; TRBD1 might be the D (5 bases). Germline V lookup: CDR1 LGHNA, CDR2 YNFKEQ. V was pared by 4 bases and J by 6 bases, with 27 bases between. The CDR3 loop spans 19 amino acids. CDR3 DNA sequence: TGTGCCAGCAGCCGGATTAAGGGGCAGGAGGGCGGGAGGGATGAAAAACTGTTTTTT. Protein: CASSRIKGQEGGRDEKLFF.

The gene calls are TRBV13 and TRBJ2-5, with 13 bases fitting TRBD2. CDR1 is PRHDT and CDR2 is FYEKMQ in the germline V gene (reference sequence). The V segment lost 5 bases and the J segment 2 bases; nucleotides outside the gene matches: 20. The CDR3 totals 21 residues. The CDR3 DNA reads as TGTGCCAGCAGCCCCTACGAACTAGCGGGAGGGCCCAGAATTCTACAAGAGACCCAGTACTTC. Translated: CASSPYELAGGPRILQETQYF.

The V gene is TRBV7-2, the J gene TRBJ2-1; D is possibly TRBD2 (5 bases). Per germline, CDR1 SGHTA and CDR2 FQGNSA. V lost 9 bases and J 2 bases, leaving 8 bases between the germline ends. The CDR3 runs to 12 residues. The CDR3: CASSDTYNEQFF. CDR3 coding DNA: TGTGCCAGTAGCGACACCTACAATGAGCAGTTCTTC. Looking up the rest from reference TRBV7-2 and TRBJ2-1 gives the full variable domain: GAGVSQSPSNKVTEKGKDVELRCDPISGHTALYWYRQSLGQGLEFLIYFQGNSAPDKSGLPSDRFSAERTGGSVSTLTIQRTQQEDSAVYLCASSDTYNEQFFGPGTRLTVL.

The chain employs TRBV11-3 and TRBJ2-5; the match to TRBD2 covers 11 bases. CDR3 length: 19 amino acids. With 5 bases clipped from V and 0 bases from J, the junction kept 14 bases outside the gene matches. Germline loops: CDR1 SGHNT, CDR2 YENEEA. The CDR3 protein is CASSPPTSGRPTNQETQYF. The CDR3 DNA sequence: TGTGCCAGCAGCCCACCAACTAGCGGGAGACCCACTAACCAAGAGACCCAGTACTTC.

The chain joins TRBV28 to TRBJ1-2, with TRBD1 as a possible D gene (5 bases). Per germline, CDR1 MDHEN and CDR2 SYDVKM. Trimming removed 5 bases at V and 13 bases at J, with 17 bases between. This CDR3 contains 12 residues. CDR3 loop: CASSRDFRVLTF. The CDR3 nucleotides are TGTGCCAGCAGTAGGGACTTCCGGGTCCTCACCTTC.